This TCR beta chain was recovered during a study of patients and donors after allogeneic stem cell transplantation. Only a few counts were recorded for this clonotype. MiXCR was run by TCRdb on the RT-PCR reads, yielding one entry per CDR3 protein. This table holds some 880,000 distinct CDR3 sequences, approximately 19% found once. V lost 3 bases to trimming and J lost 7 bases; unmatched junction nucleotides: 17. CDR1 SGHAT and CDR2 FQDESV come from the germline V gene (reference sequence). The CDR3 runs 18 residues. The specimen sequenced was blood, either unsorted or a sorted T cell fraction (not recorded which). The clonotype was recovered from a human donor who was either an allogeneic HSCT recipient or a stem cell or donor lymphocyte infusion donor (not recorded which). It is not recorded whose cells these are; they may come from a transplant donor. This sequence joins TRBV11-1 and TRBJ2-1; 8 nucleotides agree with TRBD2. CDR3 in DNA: TGTGCCAGCAGCTTCAACCTTCCGACTAGCGCCCGAGGTAATGAGCAGTTCTTC. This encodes CASSFNLPTSARGNEQFF.